Sequencing of this TCR beta chain was carried out in a study of cytomegalovirus exposure and HLA in healthy donors. Study-level points and caveats: An analysis that was carried out later associated 15,000 to 20,000 TCR beta sequences with HLA alleles at 0.05 false discovery rate. The number of N-insertions in an Asian-associated ancestry cluster was reportedly below the roughly 670-donor mean in a later analysis. V- and J-gene trimming in TCR beta was tied to a missense DCLRE1C variant by an analysis performed later.

To note about this clone: Antigen specificity is unknown.

CDR3 size: 12 residues. V was pared by 3 bases and J by 2 bases, with 3 bases between. Germline V lookup: CDR1 WNHNN, CDR2 SYGVQD (reference sequence). This PCR relied on a set of 60 Vbeta primers and 13 Jbeta primers. As processed by the authors: Later, an analysis found about 80 million unique TCR beta chains, and about 10 million of these were shared. Profiled with immunoSEQ multiplex PCR; TCRdb holds only in-frame clones, not every one. V and J calls and clone size are those listed in that table; D and trimming were worked out from the DNA. Of hundreds of thousands of clones in the sample, 60% to 80% were seen once.

The V gene is TRBV10-1, the J gene TRBJ2-3; no definite D call. The clonotype originates from a male donor in good health and CMV-seronegative. Sequencing used PBMCs. CDR3 in amino acids: CASSDLTDTQYF. The CDR3 bases are TGCGCCAGCAGTGACCTCACAGATACGCAGTATTTT.